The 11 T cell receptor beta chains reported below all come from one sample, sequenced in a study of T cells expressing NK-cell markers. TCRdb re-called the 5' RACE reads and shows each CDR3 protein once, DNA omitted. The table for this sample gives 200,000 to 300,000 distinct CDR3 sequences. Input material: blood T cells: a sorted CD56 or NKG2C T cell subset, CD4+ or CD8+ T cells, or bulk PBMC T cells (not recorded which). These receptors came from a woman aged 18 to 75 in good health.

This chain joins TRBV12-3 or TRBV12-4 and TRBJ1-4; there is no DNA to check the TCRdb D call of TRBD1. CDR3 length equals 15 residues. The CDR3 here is CASSLSEGWGEKLFF.

The CDR3 sequence is CASSPRLAGDTDTQYF. The V call is TRBV3-1, the J call TRBJ2-3; TCRdb selects TRBD2, and the lack of DNA leaves this call unchecked. Germline V lookup: CDR1 LGHDT, CDR2 YNNKEL (reference sequence). This CDR3 has 16 amino acids.

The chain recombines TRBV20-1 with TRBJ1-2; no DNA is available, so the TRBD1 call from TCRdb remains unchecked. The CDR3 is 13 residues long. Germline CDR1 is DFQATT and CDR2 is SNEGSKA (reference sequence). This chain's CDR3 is CSAKKGGDYGYTF.

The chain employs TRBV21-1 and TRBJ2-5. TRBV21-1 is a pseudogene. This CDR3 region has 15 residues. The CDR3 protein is CASSNPLSSQETQYF.

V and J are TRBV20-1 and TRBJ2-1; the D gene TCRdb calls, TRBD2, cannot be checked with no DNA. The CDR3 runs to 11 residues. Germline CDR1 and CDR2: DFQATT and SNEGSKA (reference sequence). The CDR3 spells CSAAALREQFF.

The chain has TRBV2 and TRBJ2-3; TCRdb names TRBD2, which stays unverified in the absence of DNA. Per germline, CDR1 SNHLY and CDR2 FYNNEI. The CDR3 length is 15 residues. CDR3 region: CASTRRAGTTDTQYF.

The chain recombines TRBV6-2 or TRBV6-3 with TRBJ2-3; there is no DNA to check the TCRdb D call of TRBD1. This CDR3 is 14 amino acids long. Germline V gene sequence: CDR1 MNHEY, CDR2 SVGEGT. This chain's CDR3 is CASSPLLTTDTQYF.

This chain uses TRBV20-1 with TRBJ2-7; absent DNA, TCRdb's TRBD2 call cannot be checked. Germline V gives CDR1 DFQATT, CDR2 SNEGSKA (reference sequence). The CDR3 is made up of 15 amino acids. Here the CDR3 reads CSARDGTSALYEQYF.

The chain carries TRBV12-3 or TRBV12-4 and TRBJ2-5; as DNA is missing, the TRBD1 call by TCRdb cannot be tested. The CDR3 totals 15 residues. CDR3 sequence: CASSLAGGPLETQYF.

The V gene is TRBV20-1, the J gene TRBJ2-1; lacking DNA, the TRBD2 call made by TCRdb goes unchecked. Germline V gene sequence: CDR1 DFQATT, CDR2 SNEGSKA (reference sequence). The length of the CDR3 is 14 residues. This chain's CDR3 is CSVKSGGFYNEQFF.

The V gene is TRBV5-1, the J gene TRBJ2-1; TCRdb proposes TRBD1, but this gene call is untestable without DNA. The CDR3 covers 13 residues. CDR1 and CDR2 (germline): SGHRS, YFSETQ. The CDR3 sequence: CASSQGGYNEQFF. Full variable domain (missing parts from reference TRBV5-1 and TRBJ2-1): KAGVTQTPRYLIKTRGQQVTLSCSPISGHRSVSWYQQTPGQGLQFLFEYFSETQRNKGNFPGRFSGRQFSNSRSEMNVSTLELGDSALYLCASSQGGYNEQFFGPGTRLTVL.